The 30 T cell receptor beta chains presented below share a single source sample, sequenced in a study of identical twins. One entry per CDR3 protein results from TCRdb running MiXCR on the 5' RACE reads. The sample has 420,000 or so distinct CDR3 sequences, around a sixth seen once. Sequenced input: naive T cells sorted from blood. The source of these receptors is a man aged 50-59 years in good health.

The sample holds a few counts of this clonotype. The chain is built from TRBV4-2 and TRBJ1-4, with D unclear. Germline V gene sequence: CDR1 LGHNA, CDR2 YNFKEQ. The germline V and J ends were trimmed by 2 bases and 0 bases, with 16 bases remaining between them. The CDR3 runs to 18 residues. The CDR3 nucleotides read TGTGCCAGCAGCCAAAACCTAATAGAAGGGACAACTAATGAAAAACTGTTTTTT. Protein sequence: CASSQNLIEGTTNEKLFF.

This clonotype has a count of ten or more. V gene TRBV5-1 combines with J gene TRBJ2-7; D is unresolved. Germline CDR1 is SGHRS and CDR2 is YFSETQ. The V and J ends lost 1 base and 5 bases respectively, with 10 bases between them. CDR3 length equals 13 residues. This chain's CDR3 is CASSLSARNEQYF. The CDR3 DNA follows: TGCGCCAGCAGCTTGTCGGCCCGGAACGAGCAGTACTTC.

This clonotype has a handful of counts. The chain has TRBV4-3 and TRBJ2-3; TRBD2 aligns across 12 bases. V was clipped by 1 base and J by 2 bases; unmatched bases: 4. The CDR3 covers 17 residues. The germline V gene has CDR1 LGHNA and CDR2 YSLEER. CDR3 sequence reads: CASSQGTSGTTTDTQYF. Written as DNA, the CDR3 is TGCGCCAGCAGCCAAGGGACTAGCGGGACTACCACAGATACGCAGTATTTT.

This clonotype has a count of ten or more. The chain uses TRBV20-1 and TRBJ2-7; D uncertain. The germline CDR1 and CDR2 sequences are DFQATT and SNEGSKA (reference sequence). This CDR3 comprises 12 residues. The V and J ends lost 7 bases and 1 base respectively, with 11 bases between them. CDR3 residues: CSVPGLSYEQYF. CDR3 sequence (DNA): TGCAGTGTCCCGGGTCTTTCCTACGAGCAGTACTTC.

The chain couples TRBV3-1 to TRBJ2-2, with 7 bases aligning to TRBD1. V dropped 3 bases and J dropped 1; count of bases not matched to a gene: 5. CDR3 length: 16 residues. The germline CDR1 and CDR2 sequences are LGHDT and YNNKEL (reference sequence). The CDR3 sequence: CASSHSGTVNTGELFF. Written as DNA, the CDR3 is TGTGCCAGCAGCCATTCCGGGACAGTGAACACCGGGGAGCTGTTTTTT.

This clonotype was seen repeatedly, ten times or more. This chain connects TRBV11-2 to TRBJ2-7; 10 positions match TRBD2. The CDR3 length is 15 residues. J gave up 4 bases and V 1 base, and 4 bases lay outside the gene matches. Germline values: CDR1 SGHAT, CDR2 FQNNGV. The CDR3 loop is CASSLVGTSAYEQYF. The CDR3 DNA reads as TGTGCCAGCAGCTTAGTCGGGACTAGCGCATACGAGCAGTACTTC.

This clonotype was picked up many times. The chain combines TRBV7-9 with TRBJ1-1; D remains ambiguous. With 5 bases removed from V and 8 bases from J, the gap between germline ends came to 15 bases. From germline, CDR1 is SEHNR and CDR2 FQNEAQ (reference sequence). This CDR3 is built from 13 residues. CDR3 DNA: TGTGCCAGCAGCCCCAAGACTGAGTTCGAAGCTTTCTTT. Its translation is CASSPKTEFEAFF.

This clonotype was detected a few times. This chain uses TRBV7-9 with TRBJ1-3; TRBD1 matches 9 bases. The ends lost 2 bases at V and 0 bases at J; junction bases unmatched: 2. The germline V gene encodes CDR1 SEHNR and CDR2 FQNEAQ (reference sequence). CDR3 length: 16 residues. CDR3 DNA sequence: TGTGCCAGCAGCTTAACAGGGGGCTTCTCTGGAAACACCATATATTTT. It specifies CASSLTGGFSGNTIYF.

In the case of this clonotype: A much larger clone differs by one base, so this may be a read error. This chain uses TRBV11-2 with TRBJ1-1; 7 nucleotides align to TRBD1. Germline-derived CDR1 and CDR2 are SGHAT and FQNNGV. The CDR3 consists of 12 residues. The CDR3 DNA reads TGTGCCAGCAGGGACAGGAACCCTGAAGCTTTCTTT. As protein: CASRDRNPEAFF. Together with reference TRBV11-2 and TRBJ1-1, the CDR3 gives the full variable domain: EAGVAQSPRYKIIEKRQSVAFWCNPISGHATLYWYQQILGQGPKLLIQFQNNGVVDDSQLPKDRFSAERLKGVDSTLKIQPAKLEDSAVYLCASRDRNPEAFFGQGTRLTVV.

The chain carries TRBV29-1 and TRBJ2-7; 9 bases fit TRBD2. The CDR3 is made up of 14 amino acids. V was pared by 3 bases and J by 2 bases, with 5 bases of the junction left unmatched. Per the germline V gene, CDR1 is SQVTM and CDR2 is ANQGSEA. The CDR3 sequence is CSVDTGTSPYEQYF. CDR3 coding DNA: TGCAGCGTTGATACCGGGACTAGCCCCTACGAGCAGTACTTC.

This clonotype was seen repeatedly, ten times or more. The chain is built from TRBV7-8 and TRBJ2-7; D not certain. The CDR3 loop spans 15 amino acids. Germline lookup yields CDR1 SGHVS and CDR2 FQNEAQ. V was clipped by 1 base and J by 0 bases, with 10 bases between them. CDR3 bases: TGTGCCAGCAGCTTAGGTCAGGCACGCTCCTACGAGCAGTACTTC. Encoded protein: CASSLGQARSYEQYF.

This clonotype was counted many times. V and J are TRBV3-1 and TRBJ1-5; D gene unclear. This CDR3 region has 14 residues. The germline gives CDR1 LGHDT, CDR2 YNNKEL (reference sequence). Deletions cut 4 bases from V and 1 base from J, with 8 bases between. CDR3 DNA: TGTGCCAGCAGCCGCGCCAGCAGCAATCAGCCCCAGCATTTT. It specifies CASSRASSNQPQHF.

The chain is built from TRBV5-8 and TRBJ1-6; D is undetermined. CDR1 and CDR2 (germline): SGHTS, YDEGEE. The CDR3 totals 15 residues. Trimming shortened V by 4 bases and J by 3 bases, and 11 bases separated the two germline ends. In DNA form, the CDR3 reads TGTGCCAGCAGCCAGGTGGCTAGCTATAATTCACCCCTCCACTTT. This gives the protein CASSQVASYNSPLHF.

This clonotype occurred a few times. This chain joins TRBV20-1 and TRBJ1-1, with TRBD1 matching over 11 bases. The V segment lost 1 base and the J segment 3 bases; nucleotides outside the gene matches: 16. Per germline, CDR1 DFQATT and CDR2 SNEGSKA (reference sequence). The length of the CDR3 is 19 residues. CDR3: CSARVYGRTGGSRDTEAFF. CDR3 DNA sequence: TGCAGTGCTAGAGTCTATGGCCGGACAGGGGGCAGTCGTGACACTGAAGCTTTCTTT.

In this sample, this clonotype turned up once. V is TRBV29-1 and J is TRBJ1-4; D ambiguous. The CDR3 sequence is 11 residues long. Germline-derived CDR1 and CDR2 are SQVTM and ANQGSEA. The V and J ends lost 3 bases and 7 bases respectively, with 6 bases between them. CDR3 coding DNA: TGCAGCGTTGACGAGGGTGAAAAACTGTTTTTT. Translating it yields CSVDEGEKLFF.

This chain joins TRBV5-1 and TRBJ2-4; 7 bases agree with TRBD1. The CDR3 spans 15 residues. V lost 5 bases and J lost 7; bases outside the gene matches: 12. Germline loops: CDR1 SGHRS, CDR2 YFSETQ. DNA for the CDR3: TGCGCCAGCAGTGATAAGGGGGCGATCGGCAACATTCAGTACTTC. It codes for CASSDKGAIGNIQYF.

This clonotype was observed at least ten times. The V gene is TRBV12-3 or TRBV12-4, the J gene TRBJ2-7, with D uncertain. The CDR3 length is 12 residues. Trimming cost V 4 bases and J 4 bases, with 8 bases left between them. The CDR3 protein is CASSSLGYEQYF. The DNA for the CDR3 is TGTGCCAGCAGTTCTCTGGGGTACGAGCAGTACTTC.

The chain employs TRBV10-3 and TRBJ2-1; weak D call: TRBD2 (7 bases). V lost 3 bases, J lost 8 bases, and 11 bases lay in between. Germline V lookup: CDR1 ENHRY, CDR2 SYGVKD. This CDR3 has 13 residues. The CDR3 protein is CAISDGGRDEQFF. CDR3 bases: TGTGCCATCAGTGACGGGGGGCGGGATGAGCAGTTCTTC.

This clonotype turned up a few times. J is TRBJ2-1 and V is TRBV20-1; 14 positions agree with TRBD2. V was pared by 3 bases and J by 1 base, with 11 bases of the junction left unmatched. The germline gives CDR1 DFQATT, CDR2 SNEGSKA (reference sequence). The CDR3 extends over 19 amino acids. The CDR3 sequence is CSASGLAGGPGLSYNEQFF. The CDR3 nucleotides read TGCAGTGCTAGTGGACTAGCGGGAGGACCAGGGCTTTCCTACAATGAGCAGTTCTTC.

Only a few counts were recorded for this clonotype. V usage is TRBV6-5 and J usage is TRBJ2-2; no clear D. The CDR3 is made up of 13 amino acids. V was trimmed by 1 base and J by 2 bases, leaving 2 bases between them. The germline V gene has CDR1 MNHEY and CDR2 SVGAGI. As DNA, the CDR3 is TGTGCCAGCAGTTACTTTAACACCGGGGAGCTGTTTTTT. Translating gives CASSYFNTGELFF.

The chain recombines TRBV4-2 with TRBJ2-1; D is unclear. The CDR3 is made up of 17 amino acids. CDR1 and CDR2 (germline): LGHNA, YNFKEQ. V lost 1 base and J 0 bases, leaving 13 bases between the germline ends. CDR3 sequence (DNA): TGTGCCAGCAGCCAAGTTCCGGGCGGCAGCTCCTACAATGAGCAGTTCTTC. This sequence encodes CASSQVPGGSSYNEQFF.

The chain couples TRBV3-1 to TRBJ1-1; D unresolved. The CDR3 covers 12 residues. V lost 2 bases and J lost 3, with 4 bases in between. Per germline, CDR1 LGHDT and CDR2 YNNKEL (reference sequence). The CDR3 coding sequence is TGTGCCAGCAGCCAACCTCACACTGAAGCTTTCTTT. Translated: CASSQPHTEAFF.

Remarks on this clonotype: This may be a read error, as it is one base from a much larger clone. The CDR3 DNA sequence: TGTGCCGGCAGTGAAGTAGGGGCTAGCGGTAAGCAGTTCTTC. It translates to CAGSEVGASGKQFF. This rearrangement joins TRBV25-1 to TRBJ2-1; 7 nucleotides agree with TRBD2. The CDR3 contains 14 residues. Germline CDR1 and CDR2: MGHDK and SYGVNS.

This chain links TRBV18 with TRBJ2-5; D may be TRBD1 (6 bases). The CDR3 is made up of 17 amino acids. The germline V gene encodes CDR1 KGHSH and CDR2 LQKENI. With 4 bases removed from V and 1 base from J, the gap between germline ends came to 19 bases. In DNA, the CDR3 is TGTGCCAGCTCACTATACAGGGACCGGATCACCCAAGAGACCCAGTACTTC. As protein: CASSLYRDRITQETQYF.

This chain uses TRBV14 with TRBJ2-7; 9 nucleotides match TRBD1. This CDR3 is 17 amino acids long. CDR1 is SGHDN, CDR2 FVKESK, per germline. Unmatched junction bases numbered 10, after V lost 1 base and J lost 3 bases. CDR3 nucleotides: TGTGCCAGCAGCCAAGGTATCGGGACAGGGCTCGACTACGAGCAGTACTTC. This gives the protein CASSQGIGTGLDYEQYF.

A few counts support this clonotype. This sequence joins TRBV12-3 or TRBV12-4 and TRBJ2-7, with D maybe TRBD2 (6 bases). V was shortened by 8 bases and J by 5 bases, with 16 bases between the two germline ends. The CDR3 has 13 residues. The CDR3 DNA reads TGTGCCAGCGGGACCGGGGGATCCCACGAGCAGTACTTC. Translated, it gives CASGTGGSHEQYF.

This clonotype was seen more than once but under ten times. The chain links TRBV20-1 to TRBJ2-1; TRBD2 matches 12 bases. CDR3 length: 18 amino acids. The germline CDR1 and CDR2 sequences are DFQATT and SNEGSKA (reference sequence). Germline trimming cut 3 bases from V and 12 bases from J; bases unmatched to any gene: 21. The CDR3 DNA is TGCAGTGCTAGTTTCCCAGCGTTGGCGCTAGCGGGAGGGCCCGGGCAGTTCTTC. This codes for CSASFPALALAGGPGQFF.

This clonotype was counted at least ten times. The J gene is TRBJ2-5, the V gene TRBV5-5, with TRBD2 identical over 12 bases. V trimming: 3 bases; J trimming: 4 bases; junction bases outside the gene matches: 1. This CDR3 is 14 amino acids long. In germline, CDR1 is SGHKS, CDR2 YYEKEE (reference sequence). For the CDR3, the DNA is TGTGCCAGCAGCTCGACTAGCGGGAGAGAGACCCAGTACTTC. Encoded protein: CASSSTSGRETQYF.

This clonotype was seen a few times. The V gene is TRBV6-2 or TRBV6-3, the J gene TRBJ2-3, with D unclear. Trimming removed 2 bases at V and 3 bases at J, with 6 bases between. This CDR3 has 13 residues. Germline loops: CDR1 MNHEY, CDR2 SVGEGT. CDR3 sequence (DNA): TGTGCCAGCAGTTACGGAAATACAGATACGCAGTATTTT. Protein product: CASSYGNTDTQYF.

In this sample, this clonotype turned up many times. This chain links TRBV6-5 with TRBJ1-6; D is unclear. The length of the CDR3 is 15 residues. Germline V gene data show CDR1 as MNHEY and CDR2 as SVGAGI. V was pared by 2 bases and J by 14 bases, with 19 bases between. The CDR3 DNA reads as TGTGCCAGCAGTTACCGATCCCCGGCGAGGGAAGCCCTCCACTTT. The encoded protein is CASSYRSPAREALHF.